This T cell receptor (beta chain) was obtained from a study of cytomegalovirus exposure and HLA in healthy donors. Study-wide context: It was reported in a later analysis that the 95 to 150 validation repertoires used the same platform as the 650 to 800 first-cohort repertoires.

TCRdb keeps only in-frame clones here, not all; method: immunoSEQ multiplex PCR. The top ten hold approximately 0.9% of the sample, which has fewer than 350,000 clones, 88% seen once. Study results and limitations: Associated with cytomegalovirus, according to the listing, were 164 TCR beta chains.

Germline V gene lookup returns CDR1 SGDLS and CDR2 YYNGEE. The CDR3 sequence is 17 residues long. The V gene lost 0 bases and the J gene lost 0 bases, with 13 bases spanning the gap. A word on this clone: Its cognate antigen is unknown.

The sequence came from a woman aged 18-29 years in good health and CMV-seronegative. This sequence joins TRBV9 and TRBJ1-3; D may be TRBD1 (6 bases). The sequenced material came from PBMCs. CDR3 coding DNA: TGTGCCAGCAGCGTAGGGTCAGCCAGGGGCTCTGGAAACACCATATATTTT. Protein sequence: CASSVGSARGSGNTIYF. The whole variable domain, filled in from reference TRBV9 and TRBJ1-3, reads DSGVTQTPKHLITATGQRVTLRCSPRSGDLSVYWYQQSLDQGLQFLIQYYNGEERAKGNILERFSAQQFPDLHSELNLSSLELGDSALYFCASSVGSARGSGNTIYFGEGSWLTVV.